The 26 T cell receptor beta chains below all came from one sample that was sequenced in a study of cytotoxic CD8 clonotypes in ibrutinib-treated CLL. TCRdb's table, derived via immunoSEQ multiplex PCR, lists solely in-frame clones and lacks some. The repertoire has over 250,000 clones, approximately 76% of them found once; the top ten carry approximately 5.6%. The input for sequencing was PBMCs, taken at disease progression, from a patient treated with ibrutinib. These receptor sequences come from a human donor with chronic lymphocytic leukemia.

This chain joins TRBV9 and TRBJ1-6; the match to TRBD1 covers 7 bases. Trimming removed 4 bases from V and 9 bases from J; junction bases left unmatched: 4. The CDR3 runs to 13 residues. Germline lookup yields CDR1 SGDLS and CDR2 YYNGEE. The CDR3 DNA reads TGTGCCAGCAGCCCCCGGGACAGTTCACCCCTCCACTTT. Amino acid sequence: CASSPRDSSPLHF.

The V and J genes are TRBV4-1 and TRBJ2-7; TRBD2 matches at 11 bases. The CDR3 length is 15 residues. V was clipped by 1 base and J by 4 bases; unmatched bases: 3. Germline lookup yields CDR1 MGHRA and CDR2 YSYEKL. CDR3 coding DNA: TGCGCCAGCAGCCAAGGGACTAGCGGGCTTTACGAGCAGTACTTC. Encoded protein: CASSQGTSGLYEQYF.

The CDR3 spells CASSLGLGGDEQYF. CDR3 nucleotides: TGTGCCAGCAGCCTGGGACTGGGGGGGGACGAGCAGTACTTC. The chain links TRBV7-2 to TRBJ2-7, with TRBD2 matching 7 bases. The CDR3 runs 14 residues. Germline V gene data show CDR1 as SGHTA and CDR2 as FQGNSA. The trim removed 5 bases at V and 5 bases at J, leaving 9 bases unmatched.

The chain combines TRBV9 with TRBJ2-5; 10 nucleotides line up with TRBD2. The V and J ends lost 4 bases and 0 bases, in that order; junction bases with no gene match: 6. Per the germline V gene, CDR1 is SGDLS and CDR2 is YYNGEE. The CDR3 runs to 16 residues. CDR3 in amino acids: CASSLRGLADQETQYF. The CDR3 nucleotides are TGTGCCAGCAGCCTTAGAGGACTAGCGGACCAAGAGACCCAGTACTTC.

The rearrangement uses TRBV7-7 and TRBJ2-1; D is tentatively TRBD1 or TRBD2 (5 bases each). The CDR3 covers 14 residues. Germline loops: CDR1 SSHAT, CDR2 FNYEAQ (reference sequence). Trimming cost V 5 bases and J 8 bases, with 16 bases left between them. The CDR3 coding sequence is TGTGCCAGCAGCCCCCCGGGACGGACCGATGAGCAGTTCTTC. Translated, it gives CASSPPGRTDEQFF.

The genes are TRBV9 and TRBJ1-6; 9 bases match TRBD1. The CDR3 has 14 amino acids. Germline CDR1 and CDR2: SGDLS and YYNGEE. The junction had 3 bases not matched to a gene; V was cut back by 2 bases and J by 9 bases. CDR3 nucleotides: TGTGCCAGCAGCGTGGACAGGGGATTTTCACCCCTCCACTTT. As protein: CASSVDRGFSPLHF.

In this sample, this clone turned up once. V usage is TRBV9 and J usage is TRBJ2-1; tentative D call: TRBD1 (7 bases). Germline V gives CDR1 SGDLS, CDR2 YYNGEE. V dropped 0 bases and J dropped 5 bases, with 18 bases sitting between them. The CDR3 is 17 amino acids. The CDR3 DNA reads as TGTGCCAGCAGCGTAGGTCAGGACAGGAGGGCCCACAATGAGCAGTTCTTC. It specifies CASSVGQDRRAHNEQFF.

The sample holds one count of this clone. The rearrangement links TRBV29-1 to TRBJ2-7, with 8 bases matching TRBD1. The V gene's germline CDR1 is SQVTM and CDR2 ANQGSEA. Trimming cost V 1 base and J 2 bases; bases outside gene matches: 7. The CDR3 extends over 15 amino acids. The DNA for the CDR3 is TGCAGCGTTGAAGCCCTTGGGACAGGTACCTACGAGCAGTACTTC. Translation gives CSVEALGTGTYEQYF.

This rearrangement joins TRBV6-5 to TRBJ2-7; 7 nucleotides match TRBD2. This CDR3 spans 15 amino acids. Germline trimming cut 9 bases from V and 7 bases from J; bases unmatched to any gene: 18. CDR1 and CDR2 from the germline V gene are MNHEY and SVGAGI. The CDR3 nucleotides are TGTGCCAGTTCATTCCTGGGGGGAGGGTCGGGTGAGCAGTACTTC. Translating gives CASSFLGGGSGEQYF.

This sequence joins TRBV18 and TRBJ2-4, with a tentative D call TRBD2 (6 bases). From germline, CDR1 is KGHSH and CDR2 LQKENI. The CDR3 covers 13 residues. Deletions cut 4 bases from V and 6 bases from J, with 10 bases between. The CDR3 nucleotides read TGTGCCAGCTCACGGGGGGACCCAAACATTCAGTACTTC. Residues: CASSRGDPNIQYF.

This chain connects TRBV5-1 to TRBJ2-3; tentatively, D is TRBD1 (7 bases). The CDR3 is made up of 15 amino acids. The germline V gene has CDR1 SGHRS and CDR2 YFSETQ. Trimming took off 2 bases at V and 4 bases at J, with 14 bases between the two ends. CDR3 in DNA: TGCGCCAGCAGCTTCTATGACAGGGACTCAGATACGCAGTATTTT. Residues: CASSFYDRDSDTQYF.

The chain links TRBV5-1 to TRBJ1-2; the match to TRBD1 covers 7 bases. V trimming: 2 bases; J trimming: 13 bases; junction bases outside the gene matches: 5. CDR1 SGHRS and CDR2 YFSETQ come from the germline V gene. The CDR3 spans 11 residues. For the CDR3, the DNA is TGCGCCAGCAGCTTCGGACAGGAGTCCACCTTC. It yields the protein CASSFGQESTF.

The chain couples TRBV19 to TRBJ2-5, with D hard to call. Looked up from germline, CDR1 is LNHDA and CDR2 is SQIVND (reference sequence). V dropped 4 bases and J dropped 2 bases, with 11 bases sitting between them. The CDR3 is 14 amino acids. The CDR3 sequence: CASSRFGIQETQYF. The DNA for the CDR3 is TGTGCCAGTAGTAGATTCGGAATACAAGAGACCCAGTACTTC.

The chain joins TRBV4-1 to TRBJ2-1; perhaps TRBD1 as D (5 bases). The CDR3 covers 15 residues. V shed 5 bases and J shed 4 bases, with 15 bases lying between them. The germline CDR1 and CDR2 sequences are MGHRA and YSYEKL. CDR3 DNA: TGCGCCAGCAGCTATATACCAGGGTGGTACAATGAGCAGTTCTTC. Residues: CASSYIPGWYNEQFF.

The chain links TRBV5-1 to TRBJ2-5, with TRBD2 matching over 7 bases. Germline-derived CDR1 and CDR2 are SGHRS and YFSETQ. The CDR3 totals 15 residues. J gave up 2 bases and V 0 bases, and 4 bases lay outside the gene matches. CDR3 sequence (DNA): TGCGCCAGCAGCTTGGAGTGGGGGGGACAAGAGACCCAGTACTTC. The encoded protein is CASSLEWGGQETQYF.

This clone was seen only once. CDR3: CASSLGSGLGTGELFF. The CDR3 DNA is TGCGCCAGCAGCTTGGGAAGCGGGTTAGGCACCGGGGAGCTGTTTTTT. The chain combines TRBV5-1 with TRBJ2-2; D possibly corresponds to TRBD2 (6 bases). CDR3 length equals 16 residues. Trimming pared 0 bases from V and 4 bases from J, leaving 13 bases between. Germline CDR1 SGHRS, CDR2 YFSETQ. Full variable domain (rest looked up from reference TRBV5-1 and TRBJ2-2): KAGVTQTPRYLIKTRGQQVTLSCSPISGHRSVSWYQQTPGQGLQFLFEYFSETQRNKGNFPGRFSGRQFSNSRSEMNVSTLELGDSALYLCASSLGSGLGTGELFFGEGSRLTVL.

This clone showed up just a few times. The rearrangement links TRBV5-1 to TRBJ2-1; D perhaps matches TRBD1 (5 bases). This CDR3 is 17 amino acids long. Looked up from germline, CDR1 is SGHRS and CDR2 is YFSETQ. V was clipped by 2 bases and J by 6 bases, with 21 bases between them. CDR3 region: CASSLGLAGHLTNEQFF. The CDR3 DNA sequence: TGCGCCAGCAGCTTAGGTTTAGCAGGACACCTTACCAATGAGCAGTTCTTC.

The chain couples TRBV14 to TRBJ2-5; tentatively, D is TRBD1 (5 bases). Germline values: CDR1 SGHDN, CDR2 FVKESK. The CDR3 extends over 16 amino acids. V was clipped by 0 bases and J by 1 base, with 12 bases between them. In nucleotides, the CDR3 is TGTGCCAGCAGCCAAGATGCGACAGTCCTCCAAGAGACCCAGTACTTC. The encoded protein is CASSQDATVLQETQYF. Using reference TRBV14 and TRBJ2-5 for the parts outside the CDR3, the full variable domain is EAGVTQFPSHSVIEKGQTVTLRCDPISGHDNLYWYRRVMGKEIKFLLHFVKESKQDESGMPNNRFLAERTGGTYSTLKVQPAELEDSGVYFCASSQDATVLQETQYFGPGTRLLVL.

CDR3 DNA: TGTGCCAGCAGGCGGACCGGGACCCACTACGAGCAGTACTTC. This sequence encodes CASRRTGTHYEQYF. J is TRBJ2-7 and V is TRBV27; D tentatively reads TRBD1 or TRBD2 (5 bases each). Germline CDR1 MNHEY, CDR2 SMNVEV (reference sequence). CDR3 size: 14 residues. V lost 6 bases and J 3 bases, leaving 15 bases between the germline ends.

CDR3 DNA: TGTGCCAGCAGAGCGACAGGGTTTAGCTCCTACGAGCAGTACTTC. Translating it yields CASRATGFSSYEQYF. The rearrangement joins TRBV28 to TRBJ2-7; 7 positions match TRBD1. Germline-derived CDR1 and CDR2 are MDHEN and SYDVKM. This CDR3 contains 15 residues. With V trimmed by 6 bases and J by 0 bases, 8 bases remained unmatched.

The chain joins TRBV6-5 to TRBJ2-7; no clear D gene. The CDR3 consists of 11 residues. Per germline, CDR1 MNHEY and CDR2 SVGAGI. V gave up 6 bases and J gave up 6 bases, with 9 bases separating them. CDR3 DNA: TGTGCCAGCAGCTCCTACTTCGAGCAGTACTTC. The encoded protein is CASSSYFEQYF.

In this sample, this clone turned up once. Additional DNA sequences in this sample encode the identical CDR3. This chain joins TRBV9 and TRBJ2-7; perhaps TRBD2 as D (5 bases). V gave up 0 bases and J gave up 2 bases, with 12 bases separating them. The CDR3 loop spans 15 amino acids. The germline CDR1 and CDR2 sequences are SGDLS and YYNGEE. The CDR3: CASSVGSGGAYEQYF. The CDR3 region has the DNA TGTGCCAGCAGCGTAGGAAGCGGTGGTGCCTACGAGCAGTACTTC.

This clone was observed a handful of times. CDR3 nucleotides: TGTGCCAGTAGTATAGGCAAAGAACTTCCCTACGAGCAGTACTTC. Translating it yields CASSIGKELPYEQYF. The V gene is TRBV19, the J gene TRBJ2-7; D uncertain. CDR1 and CDR2 (germline): LNHDA, SQIVND (reference sequence). CDR3 length equals 15 residues. V shed 1 base and J shed 2 bases, with 12 bases lying between them.

This chain links TRBV7-6 with TRBJ2-3; 8 bases are shared with TRBD2. The germline V gene encodes CDR1 SGHVS and CDR2 FNYEAQ. V gave up 9 bases and J gave up 4 bases; unmatched junction bases: 3. The CDR3 consists of 12 residues. The CDR3 sequence: CASGTSPDTQYF. The DNA of the CDR3 is TGTGCCAGTGGGACTAGTCCAGATACGCAGTATTTT.

This clone was counted a single time. The genes are TRBV7-3 and TRBJ2-1; D might be TRBD2 (5 bases). The CDR3 sequence is 13 residues long. V lost 3 bases and J 4 bases, leaving 7 bases between the germline ends. Germline values: CDR1 SGHTA, CDR2 FQGTGA. The CDR3 spells CASSFDYYNEQFF. As DNA, the CDR3 is TGTGCCAGCAGCTTCGACTATTACAATGAGCAGTTCTTC.

The chain combines TRBV5-1 with TRBJ2-3, with D tentatively TRBD1 (7 bases). Trimming removed 4 bases at V and 1 base at J, with 13 bases between. This CDR3 is 15 amino acids long. Germline CDR1 reads SGHRS; CDR2 reads YFSETQ. The CDR3 spells CASSPSRGGTDTQYF. In DNA, the CDR3 is TGCGCCAGCAGCCCCTCCAGGGGGGGCACAGATACGCAGTATTTT. The whole variable domain, remainder taken from reference TRBV5-1 and TRBJ2-3, is KAGVTQTPRYLIKTRGQQVTLSCSPISGHRSVSWYQQTPGQGLQFLFEYFSETQRNKGNFPGRFSGRQFSNSRSEMNVSTLELGDSALYLCASSPSRGGTDTQYFGPGTRLTVL.